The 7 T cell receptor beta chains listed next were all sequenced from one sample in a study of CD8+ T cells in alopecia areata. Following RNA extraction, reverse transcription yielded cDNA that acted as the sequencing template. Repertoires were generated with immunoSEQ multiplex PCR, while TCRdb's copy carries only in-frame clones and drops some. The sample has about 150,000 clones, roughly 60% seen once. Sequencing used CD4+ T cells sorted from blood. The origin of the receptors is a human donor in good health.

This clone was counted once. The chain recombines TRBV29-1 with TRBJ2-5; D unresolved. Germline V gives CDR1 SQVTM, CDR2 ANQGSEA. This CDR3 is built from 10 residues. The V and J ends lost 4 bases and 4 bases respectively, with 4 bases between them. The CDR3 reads CSVARETQYF. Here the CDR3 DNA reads TGCAGCGTTGCGAGAGAGACCCAGTACTTC.

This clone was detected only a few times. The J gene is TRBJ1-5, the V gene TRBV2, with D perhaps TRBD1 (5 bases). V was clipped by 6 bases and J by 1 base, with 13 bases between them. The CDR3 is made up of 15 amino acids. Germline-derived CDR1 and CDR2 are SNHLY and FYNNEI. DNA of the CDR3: TGTGCCAGCAGCGCCGGGACTGCCAGCAATCAGCCCCAGCATTTT. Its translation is CASSAGTASNQPQHF. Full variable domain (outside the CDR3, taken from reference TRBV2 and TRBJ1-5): EPEVTQTPSHQVTQMGQEVILRCVPISNHLYFYWYRQILGQKVEFLVSFYNNEISEKSEIFDDQFSVERPDGSNFTLKIRSTKLEDSAMYFCASSAGTASNQPQHFGDGTRLSIL.

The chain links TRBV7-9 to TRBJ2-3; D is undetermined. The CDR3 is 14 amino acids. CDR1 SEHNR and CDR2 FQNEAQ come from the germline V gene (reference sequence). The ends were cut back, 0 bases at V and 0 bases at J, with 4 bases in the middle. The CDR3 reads CASSLASSTDTQYF. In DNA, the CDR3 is TGTGCCAGCAGCTTAGCGAGCAGCACAGATACGCAGTATTTT.

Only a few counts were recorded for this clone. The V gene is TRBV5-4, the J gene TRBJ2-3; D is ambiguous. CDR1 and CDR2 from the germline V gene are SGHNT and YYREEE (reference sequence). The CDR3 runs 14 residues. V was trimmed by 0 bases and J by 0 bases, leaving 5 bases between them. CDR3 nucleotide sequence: TGTGCCAGCAGCTTGGAGGTTAGCACAGATACGCAGTATTTT. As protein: CASSLEVSTDTQYF.

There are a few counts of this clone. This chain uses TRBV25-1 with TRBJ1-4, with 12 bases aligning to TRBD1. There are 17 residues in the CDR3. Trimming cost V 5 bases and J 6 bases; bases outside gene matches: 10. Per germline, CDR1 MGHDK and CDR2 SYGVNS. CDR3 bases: TGTGCCAGCAGTCCCGGGACAGGGGGCGATGGGGATGAAAAACTGTTTTTT. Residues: CASSPGTGGDGDEKLFF.

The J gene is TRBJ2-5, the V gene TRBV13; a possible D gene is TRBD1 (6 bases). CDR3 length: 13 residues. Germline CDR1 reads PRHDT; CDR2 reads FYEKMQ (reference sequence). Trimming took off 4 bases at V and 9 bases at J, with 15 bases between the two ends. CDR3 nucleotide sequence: TGTGCCAGCAGCTCCCCGGACAGAAGGGCCCAGTACTTC. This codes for CASSSPDRRAQYF.

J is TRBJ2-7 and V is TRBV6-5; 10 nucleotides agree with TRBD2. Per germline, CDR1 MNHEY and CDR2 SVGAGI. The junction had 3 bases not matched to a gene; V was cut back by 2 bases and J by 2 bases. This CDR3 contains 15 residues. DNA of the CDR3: TGTGCCAGCAGTTACAAGCGGGAGGGCCCCTACGAGCAGTACTTC. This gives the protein CASSYKREGPYEQYF.